This TCR beta chain was found in a study of identical twins. Study-wide results and caveats: The study drew conclusions from cross-sectional statistical analysis, not from following the same donors.

Germline V CDR1 and CDR2: GTSNPN, SVGIG (reference sequence). The CDR3 spans 10 residues. With 8 bases removed from V and 5 bases from J, the gap between germline ends came to 9 bases. Template switching, a step in the protocol, added a universal primer site, and cDNA carried unique molecular identifiers. TCRdb re-analysed the 5' RACE reads in MiXCR, keeping a single row per CDR3 protein. The table has about 18,000 distinct CDR3 sequences, around 70% seen once; the top ten hold 5.9%. Worth noting for this clonotype: Its cognate antigen is unknown.

This TCR was sampled from a woman in her late teens or twenties in good health. This table probably holds off-target reads from a library built for another chain. The genes are TRBV30 and TRBJ1-2; the D is unclear. The sequencing input was memory (CD45RO+) T cells sorted from blood. This chain's CDR3 is CASEWYGYTF. The CDR3 nucleotides read TGTGCCAGCGAATGGTATGGCTACACCTTC.